These T cell receptor beta chains were read from a single sample in a study of blood T cell repertoires in COVID-19. Assay used: immunoSEQ multiplex PCR; TCRdb lists only in-frame clones, some missing. The sample holds 140,000 to 150,000 clones, more than 75% seen once. Specimen: PBMCs or T cells enriched from blood (not recorded which). These receptor sequences come from a woman in her forties or fifties who had recovered from COVID-19. CDR3s include the opening cysteine and the closing phenylalanine or tryptophan. D genes are given only for firm matches. Some rows mark clone size as missing; the rest say once, few, many or name a class of expanded clone.

18	few	TRBV3-1/TRBV3-2	TRBD1	TRBJ1-5	CASSQFPSGQGRGQPQHF	TGTGCCAGCAGCCAATTCCCATCCGGACAGGGACGCGGTCAGCCCCAGCATTTT
16	.	TRBV9	TRBD1	TRBJ1-1	CASSTQRQGKNTEAFF	TGTGCCAGCAGCACCCAAAGACAGGGAAAGAACACTGAAGCTTTCTTT
11	many	TRBV7-9	.	TRBJ2-7	CASSRGYEQYF	TGTGCCAGCAGCCGAGGCTACGAGCAGTACTTC
13	once	TRBV18	.	TRBJ2-3	CASSPEREYTQYF	TGTGCCAGCTCACCGGAGCGAGAGTATACGCAGTATTTT
14	few	TRBV11-1	.	TRBJ2-7	CASSSGLKRGEQYF	TGTGCCAGCAGCTCCGGTCTCAAAAGGGGCGAGCAGTACTTC
11	.	TRBV5-3	.	TRBJ1-1	CARSQNTEAFF	TGTGCCAGAAGCCAGAACACTGAAGCTTTCTTT
15	few	TRBV2	TRBD1	TRBJ1-1	CASSEEGAWYTEAFF	TGTGCCAGCAGTGAAGAGGGGGCCTGGTACACTGAAGCTTTCTTT
17	few	TRBV7-2	TRBD1	TRBJ1-6	CASSPLGGTAYNSPLHF	TGTGCCAGCAGCCCCCTTGGAGGGACAGCTTATAATTCACCCCTCCACTTT
12	.	TRBV28	.	TRBJ2-1	CASGGNYNEQFF	TGTGCCAGCGGAGGGAACTACAATGAGCAGTTCTTC
11	.	TRBV7-9	.	TRBJ1-2	CASSSYYGYTF	TGTGCCAGCAGCTCTTACTATGGCTACACCTTC
13	.	TRBV5-4	TRBD1	TRBJ2-4	CASQGDAKNIQYF	TGTGCCAGCCAGGGGGATGCCAAAAACATTCAGTACTTC
13	few	TRBV7-8	.	TRBJ1-1	CASSPTRNTEAFF	TGTGCCAGCAGCCCAACAAGGAACACTGAAGCTTTCTTT
16	.	TRBV5-1	.	TRBJ2-2	CASSLVSAGNTGELFF	TGCGCCAGCAGCTTGGTTTCAGCGGGGAACACCGGGGAGCTGTTTTTT
14	.	TRBV19	.	TRBJ1-2	CASSITRGEYGYTF	TGTGCCAGTAGTATAACCAGGGGCGAGTATGGCTACACCTTC
14	.	TRBV7-2	TRBD1	TRBJ2-5	CASSPGTAQETQYF	TGTGCCAGCAGCCCAGGGACAGCTCAAGAGACCCAGTACTTC
12	.	TRBV28	.	TRBJ1-2	CASSLRGYGYTF	TGTGCCAGCAGCCTTAGGGGATATGGCTACACCTTC
14	.	TRBV6-5	TRBD1	TRBJ1-1	CASSYSTGGTEAFF	TGTGCCAGCAGTTACTCCACAGGGGGCACTGAAGCTTTCTTT
15	.	TRBV28	TRBD1	TRBJ1-2	CASSVGQVYVYGYTF	TGTGCCAGCAGTGTGGGACAGGTCTATGTCTATGGCTACACCTTC
14	.	TRBV2	TRBD1	TRBJ1-5	CASSSRTGGQPQHF	TGTGCCAGCAGTTCTCGGACAGGGGGTCAGCCCCAGCATTTT
11	.	TRBV28	.	TRBJ1-2	CASSRQYGYTF	TGTGCCAGCAGCCGACAGTATGGCTACACCTTC
14	.	TRBV5-1	TRBD1	TRBJ2-5	CASSPQGARETQYF	TGCGCCAGCAGCCCCCAGGGGGCTCGAGAGACCCAGTACTTC
16	.	TRBV6-5	.	TRBJ1-2	CASSYQGPGGMNGYTF	TGTGCCAGCAGTTACCAGGGACCGGGGGGGATGAATGGCTACACCTTC
14	.	TRBV5-1	TRBD1	TRBJ2-2	CASSGGQGSGELFF	TGCGCCAGCAGCGGGGGACAGGGGTCCGGGGAGCTGTTTTTT
14	few	TRBV9	TRBD1	TRBJ1-2	CASSVARGPESYTF	TGTGCCAGCAGCGTAGCGAGGGGGCCCGAGAGCTACACCTTC
12	.	TRBV27	.	TRBJ2-7	CASSGQGDEQYF	TGTGCCAGCAGTGGGCAAGGTGACGAGCAGTACTTC
16	.	TRBV4-1	TRBD1	TRBJ1-6	CASSQFPQGADSPLHF	TGCGCCAGCAGCCAATTTCCTCAGGGGGCTGATTCACCCCTCCACTTT
14	.	TRBV19	.	TRBJ1-5	CASSIRHVNQPQHF	TGTGCCAGTAGTATCCGACATGTCAATCAGCCCCAGCATTTT
15	.	TRBV19	TRBD2	TRBJ2-2	CASSIRTSGTGELFF	TGTGCCAGTAGTATACGGACTAGCGGTACCGGGGAGCTGTTTTTT
14	.	TRBV18	TRBD1	TRBJ1-1	CASSPLQGGSEAFF	TGTGCCAGCTCACCCTTACAGGGGGGATCTGAAGCTTTCTTT
14	.	TRBV28	.	TRBJ1-2	CASSLRGANYGYTF	TGTGCCAGCAGCCTCAGGGGTGCTAACTATGGCTACACCTTC